This entry lists 22 T cell receptor beta chains sequenced from one sample in a study of beta chain features in type 1 diabetes. Every isolated RNA sample was fully reverse transcribed, so sequencing captured expressed TCRB transcripts. The table came from immunoSEQ multiplex PCR; TCRdb's copy has only in-frame clones and leaves some out. The top ten clones hold about 0.024% of a sample with fewer than 250,000 clones, 13% to 15% of them seen once. Sequenced input: naive CD4+ T cells from blood. The receptors were sampled from a woman in her 40s in good health.

This chain connects TRBV6-5 to TRBJ2-1; 9 nucleotides match TRBD1. There are 14 residues in the CDR3. Unmatched junction bases numbered 4, after V lost 6 bases and J lost 4 bases. CDR1 is MNHEY and CDR2 is SVGAGI in the germline V gene. CDR3 nucleotides: TGTGCCAGCAGACCCGACAGGGGGTACAATGAGCAGTTCTTC. Translating it yields CASRPDRGYNEQFF.

This clone was recorded only once. J is TRBJ2-2 and V is TRBV2; a possible D gene is TRBD2 (5 bases). The length of the CDR3 is 14 residues. Germline CDR1 and CDR2: SNHLY and FYNNEI. V shed 6 bases and J shed 2 bases, with 10 bases lying between them. DNA of the CDR3: TGTGCCAGCAGCGACTACTCCAACACCGGGGAGCTGTTTTTT. Translating it yields CASSDYSNTGELFF.

V is TRBV29-1 and J is TRBJ2-3, with D perhaps matching TRBD2 (5 bases). This CDR3 spans 14 amino acids. Germline V gives CDR1 SQVTM, CDR2 ANQGSEA. V gave up 4 bases and J gave up 4 bases, with 15 bases separating them. CDR3: CSVVTPRGPDTQYF. CDR3 nucleotide sequence: TGCAGCGTTGTGACCCCCCGCGGGCCAGATACGCAGTATTTT.

This clone was detected a few times. The chain carries TRBV2 and TRBJ2-1; 9 nucleotides agree with TRBD2. V shed 3 bases and J 9 bases; nucleotides not matched to a gene: 9. Germline V gene lookup returns CDR1 SNHLY and CDR2 FYNNEI. CDR3 length: 15 amino acids. CDR3 sequence (DNA): TGTGCCAGCAGTGAGTGGCGGGGGGGCACGGGTGAGCAGTTCTTC. This translates into CASSEWRGGTGEQFF.

The chain recombines TRBV7-8 with TRBJ1-5; no clear D. CDR3 length: 16 residues. CDR1 SGHVS and CDR2 FQNEAQ come from the germline V gene. With 1 base removed from V and 6 bases from J, the gap between germline ends came to 16 bases. The chain's CDR3 is CASSLGAVTHGQPQHF. The CDR3 nucleotides read TGTGCCAGCAGCTTAGGGGCAGTCACCCATGGTCAGCCCCAGCATTTT.

This clone was found a few times. V is TRBV6-6 and J is TRBJ2-1, with D tentatively TRBD1 (6 bases). V dropped 8 bases and J dropped 8 bases, with 10 bases sitting between them. CDR3 size: 11 residues. The germline V gene has CDR1 MNHNY and CDR2 SVGAGI (reference sequence). CDR3 sequence (DNA): TGTGCCAGCTATTACAGGGATGAGCAGTTCTTC. It codes for CASYYRDEQFF.

Only a few counts were recorded for this clone. The V call is TRBV7-9, the J call TRBJ2-5, with 7 bases identical to TRBD1. The CDR3 is made up of 15 amino acids. Germline trimming cut 1 base from V and 5 bases from J; bases unmatched to any gene: 7. Germline loops: CDR1 SEHNR, CDR2 FQNEAQ (reference sequence). CDR3 sequence reads: CASSLGTGAGETQYF. DNA for the CDR3: TGTGCCAGCAGCTTAGGTACAGGGGCCGGGGAGACCCAGTACTTC. The whole variable domain, filled in from reference TRBV7-9 and TRBJ2-5, reads DTGVSQNPRHKITKRGQNVTFRCDPISEHNRLYWYRQTLGQGPEFLTYFQNEAQLEKSRLLSDRFSAERPKGSFSTLEIQRTEQGDSAMYLCASSLGTGAGETQYFGPGTRLLVL.

The rearrangement links TRBV5-4 to TRBJ2-7; 12 positions match TRBD1. J was trimmed by 5 bases and V by 4 bases; bases with no gene match: 13. This CDR3 spans 17 amino acids. Germline CDR1 reads SGHNT; CDR2 reads YYREEE (reference sequence). The DNA for the CDR3 is TGTGCCAGCAGCCGGGCCCCGGGACAGGGGGCTTCGGACGAGCAGTACTTC. It specifies CASSRAPGQGASDEQYF. The complete variable domain, with remaining parts taken from reference TRBV5-4 and TRBJ2-7, reads ETGVTQSPTHLIKTRGQQVTLRCSSQSGHNTVSWYQQALGQGPQFIFQYYREEENGRGNFPPRFSGLQFPNYSSELNVNALELDDSALYLCASSRAPGQGASDEQYFGPGTRLTVT.

This clone was seen ten or more times. V and J are TRBV7-9 and TRBJ2-1, with 8 bases aligning to TRBD2. The CDR3 extends over 16 amino acids. V lost 5 bases to trimming and J lost 5 bases; unmatched junction nucleotides: 11. CDR1 SEHNR and CDR2 FQNEAQ come from the germline V gene (reference sequence). In DNA, the CDR3 is TGTGCCAGCAGCCCCCTCCGACTAGCGTACCACAATGAGCAGTTCTTC. It codes for CASSPLRLAYHNEQFF.

V and J are TRBV7-8 and TRBJ2-2; D not resolved. V shed 5 bases and J shed 0 bases, with 19 bases lying between them. In germline, CDR1 is SGHVS, CDR2 FQNEAQ. The CDR3 contains 18 residues. CDR3 region: CASSRIRPGYSNTGELFF. CDR3 nucleotides: TGTGCCAGCAGCCGGATAAGGCCAGGCTATTCGAACACCGGGGAGCTGTTTTTT.

J is TRBJ1-5 and V is TRBV7-8; D not certain. This CDR3 has 16 amino acids. Per germline, CDR1 SGHVS and CDR2 FQNEAQ. V dropped 5 bases and J dropped 2 bases, with 16 bases sitting between them. The CDR3 spells CASSLGGSRGNQPQHF. The CDR3 nucleotides read TGTGCCAGCAGCCTCGGCGGCAGCCGGGGCAATCAGCCCCAGCATTTT.

This clone was seen a few times. The chain couples TRBV6-1 to TRBJ1-5, with D possibly matching TRBD1 (6 bases). Germline lookup yields CDR1 MNHNS and CDR2 SASEGT. This CDR3 is 16 amino acids long. V was trimmed by 2 bases and J by 6 bases, leaving 17 bases between them. CDR3 DNA: TGTGCCAGCAGTGAAAGGAAGGGGGTTCTCCCTCAGCCCCAGCATTTT. Translating it yields CASSERKGVLPQPQHF.

This clone turned up a few times. The chain employs TRBV10-3 and TRBJ2-2; D might be TRBD1 (6 bases). Trimming shortened V by 6 bases and J by 4 bases, and 15 bases separated the two germline ends. Germline CDR1 and CDR2: ENHRY and SYGVKD. The CDR3 has 15 amino acids. The CDR3 nucleotides read TGTGCCATCAGCGGCTCAGGGGTAGGCACCGGGGAGCTGTTTTTT. It encodes CAISGSGVGTGELFF.

V gene TRBV7-9 combines with J gene TRBJ2-5; 7 nucleotides agree with TRBD1. The CDR3 extends over 15 amino acids. Germline CDR1 reads SEHNR; CDR2 reads FQNEAQ (reference sequence). Germline trimming cut 2 bases from V and 5 bases from J; bases unmatched to any gene: 8. The CDR3 is CASSLNSGGRETQYF. CDR3 nucleotides: TGTGCCAGCAGCTTAAATTCAGGGGGACGGGAGACCCAGTACTTC. Full variable domain (rest looked up from reference TRBV7-9 and TRBJ2-5): DTGVSQNPRHKITKRGQNVTFRCDPISEHNRLYWYRQTLGQGPEFLTYFQNEAQLEKSRLLSDRFSAERPKGSFSTLEIQRTEQGDSAMYLCASSLNSGGRETQYFGPGTRLLVL.

This sequence joins TRBV11-2 and TRBJ2-6, with TRBD1 matching over 8 bases. The junction had 10 bases not matched to a gene; V was cut back by 3 bases and J by 0 bases. The CDR3 is 19 amino acids. CDR1 is SGHAT and CDR2 is FQNNGV in the germline V gene. The CDR3 DNA sequence: TGTGCCAGCAGCTTGGCACGGACAGGGCTAGTCTCTGGGGCCAACGTCCTGACTTTC. As protein: CASSLARTGLVSGANVLTF.

The rearrangement links TRBV7-8 to TRBJ2-1; 9 positions agree with TRBD2. Germline V gene data show CDR1 as SGHVS and CDR2 as FQNEAQ. This CDR3 has 18 residues. Trimming at V came to 1 base and at J to 7 bases, leaving 14 bases not matched to a gene. CDR3 DNA: TGTGCCAGCAGCTTAGGATTTTTGGCGGGGGGGCAAGGGAATGAGCAGTTCTTC. Protein sequence: CASSLGFLAGGQGNEQFF.

The chain has TRBV19 and TRBJ1-1; maybe TRBD1 (6 bases). CDR3 length: 16 amino acids. V lost 6 bases, J lost 3 bases, and 20 bases lay in between. Germline V gene data show CDR1 as LNHDA and CDR2 as SQIVND (reference sequence). CDR3 DNA: TGTGCCAGTAGGGATTGGTTTCGGGAGGGGGACACTGAAGCTTTCTTT. It translates to CASRDWFREGDTEAFF.

Only a few counts were recorded for this clone. The chain links TRBV15 to TRBJ1-5; D uncertain. Trimming took off 0 bases at V and 2 bases at J, with 11 bases between the two ends. Germline-derived CDR1 and CDR2 are LNHNV and YYDKDF (reference sequence). This CDR3 spans 16 amino acids. CDR3 sequence (DNA): TGTGCCACCAGCAGAGATGGGAGTGCGCGCAATCAGCCCCAGCATTTT. It codes for CATSRDGSARNQPQHF.

The genes are TRBV14 and TRBJ2-3; D possibly corresponds to TRBD2 (7 bases). CDR1 and CDR2 from the germline V gene are SGHDN and FVKESK. With 4 bases removed from V and 5 bases from J, the gap between germline ends came to 19 bases. The length of the CDR3 is 16 residues. The DNA of the CDR3 is TGTGCCAGCAGCCGAAGGGGGGGGACTAAAAAAGATACGCAGTATTTT. Its protein product is CASSRRGGTKKDTQYF.

The chain's CDR3 is CASSLAGLANTYEQYF. The DNA for the CDR3 is TGTGCCAGCAGCTTGGCCGGACTAGCTAATACCTACGAGCAGTACTTC. The gene calls are TRBV5-4 and TRBJ2-7; 8 bases line up with TRBD2. Germline loops: CDR1 SGHNT, CDR2 YYREEE (reference sequence). The CDR3 loop spans 16 amino acids. V shed 0 bases, J shed 2 bases, and the junction held 7 bases outside the gene matches. The whole variable domain, filled in from reference TRBV5-4 and TRBJ2-7, reads ETGVTQSPTHLIKTRGQQVTLRCSSQSGHNTVSWYQQALGQGPQFIFQYYREEENGRGNFPPRFSGLQFPNYSSELNVNALELDDSALYLCASSLAGLANTYEQYFGPGTRLTVT.

This chain links TRBV10-3 with TRBJ2-1, with D possibly matching TRBD2 (5 bases). This CDR3 is built from 12 residues. Germline CDR1 is ENHRY and CDR2 is SYGVKD. The ends were cut back, 8 bases at V and 7 bases at J, with 12 bases in the middle. This CDR3 is CAIREEENEQFF. The CDR3 region has the DNA TGTGCCATCCGGGAAGAGGAAAATGAGCAGTTCTTC.

This chain links TRBV5-1 with TRBJ1-1, with D possibly matching TRBD1 (5 bases). The CDR3 covers 15 residues. Between the trimmed V and J ends, which lost 4 bases and 2 bases, there was a span of 15 bases. The germline CDR1 and CDR2 sequences are SGHRS and YFSETQ. In DNA form, the CDR3 reads TGCGCCAGCAGCGGAGAACCTACAGGTAACACTGAAGCTTTCTTT. It specifies CASSGEPTGNTEAFF.